These 26 T cell receptor beta chains originate from one sample sequenced in a study of T-cell reconstitution after alpha-beta-depleted transplantation in children. The library targeted TCRbeta and was prepared with unique molecular identifiers. A single record per CDR3 protein comes from TCRdb applying MiXCR to the PCR reads. The top ten hold roughly 4.8% of the sample, which has 700,000 to 850,000 distinct CDR3 sequences, 15% to 20% seen once. This specimen was PBMCs, mostly from graft donor cells, taken 360 days after TCRalphabeta/CD19-depleted stem cell transplant. The receptors stem from a male patient aged 10-17 years who had a stem cell transplant for acute lymphoblastic leukemia, so the T cells may come from the graft donor.

The J gene is TRBJ2-7, the V gene TRBV29-1; D might be TRBD1 or TRBD2, each matching 5 bases. Trimming took 1 base from V and 3 from J, leaving 10 bases between them. Germline V lookup: CDR1 SQVTM, CDR2 ANQGSEA. This CDR3 is built from 13 residues. CDR3 nucleotide sequence: TGCAGCGTTGAAGGAGGGGTCCTCTACGAGCAGTACTTC. It specifies CSVEGGVLYEQYF.

On this clonotype itself: This could be a read error, since a much larger clone is one nucleotide away. CDR3 protein: CASSRPPSAQNTGEPFF. The DNA for the CDR3 is TGTGCCAGCAGTCGCCCACCTAGCGCCCAGAACACCGGGGAGCCGTTTTTT. V is TRBV6-2 or TRBV6-3 and J is TRBJ2-2; D is perhaps TRBD2 (6 bases). This CDR3 is built from 17 residues. CDR1 and CDR2 from the germline V gene are MNHEY and SVGEGT.

This clonotype came up a few times. The genes are TRBV27 and TRBJ2-3; D gene unclear. This CDR3 spans 16 amino acids. Germline CDR1 is MNHEY and CDR2 is SMNVEV (reference sequence). The germline V and J ends were trimmed by 2 bases and 0 bases, with 12 bases remaining between them. Written as DNA, the CDR3 is TGTGCCAGCAGTTTACAACAGCTTTCTAGCACAGATACGCAGTATTTT. This sequence encodes CASSLQQLSSTDTQYF.

This clonotype turned up a few times. V and J are TRBV7-9 and TRBJ2-3, with TRBD2 matching 9 bases. Germline V lookup: CDR1 SEHNR, CDR2 FQNEAQ (reference sequence). The CDR3 has 15 amino acids. The V segment lost 3 bases and the J segment 2 bases; nucleotides outside the gene matches: 3. In nucleotides, the CDR3 is TGTGCCAGCAGCTTGGGCGGGAGGGTCACAGATACGCAGTATTTT. Amino acids: CASSLGGRVTDTQYF. Supplemented by reference TRBV7-9 and TRBJ2-3, the full variable domain reads DTGVSQNPRHKITKRGQNVTFRCDPISEHNRLYWYRQTLGQGPEFLTYFQNEAQLEKSRLLSDRFSAERPKGSFSTLEIQRTEQGDSAMYLCASSLGGRVTDTQYFGPGTRLTVL.

The rearrangement links TRBV29-1 to TRBJ2-6, with D unclear. Germline CDR1 reads SQVTM; CDR2 reads ANQGSEA. This CDR3 comprises 13 residues. Trimming took off 4 bases at V and 1 base at J, with 5 bases between the two ends. The CDR3 sequence is CSVGASGANVLTF. The CDR3 region has the DNA TGCAGCGTTGGGGCATCTGGGGCCAACGTCCTGACTTTC.

This clonotype was observed a few times. The CDR3 region has the DNA TGTGCCAGCAGTCCCGGCGGCAGGGGCAATCAGCCCCAGCATTTT. It is translated as CASSPGGRGNQPQHF. The rearrangement uses TRBV25-1 and TRBJ1-5; a possible D gene is TRBD1 (5 bases). There are 15 residues in the CDR3. Trimming stripped 5 bases from V and 2 bases from J, with 13 bases between. Germline V gives CDR1 MGHDK, CDR2 SYGVNS.

This clonotype appeared many times. The junction differs from germline at one of its ends, possibly a read error. This chain connects TRBV4-1 to TRBJ2-5; D could derive from TRBD1 or TRBD2 (5 bases each). Germline lookup yields CDR1 MGHRA and CDR2 YSYEKL. The CDR3 extends over 13 amino acids. Here the CDR3 DNA reads TGTGCCAGCTCACCAGCAGGGAGAGAGACCCAGTACTTC. It codes for CASSPAGRETQYF.

This clonotype was seen a few times. The CDR3 here is CASSQGVSTDTQYF. In DNA form, the CDR3 reads TGTGCCAGCAGCCAAGGTGTCAGCACAGATACGCAGTATTTT. The genes are TRBV3-1 and TRBJ2-3; D gene uncertain. V lost 1 base, J lost 0 bases, and 5 bases lay in between. CDR1 is LGHDT, CDR2 YNNKEL, per germline (reference sequence). This CDR3 region has 14 residues.

This clonotype was seen a handful of times. The rearrangement joins TRBV11-2 to TRBJ2-1; D uncertain. The CDR3 has 13 residues. In germline, CDR1 is SGHAT, CDR2 FQNNGV. Deletions cut 5 bases from V and 10 bases from J, with 15 bases between. This CDR3 is CASSMLIAREQFF. The CDR3 coding sequence is TGTGCCAGCAGCATGCTCATAGCTAGGGAGCAGTTCTTC.

In its sample, this clonotype was seen many times. This sequence joins TRBV7-2 and TRBJ2-1; D perhaps matches TRBD2 (5 bases). The germline V gene encodes CDR1 SGHTA and CDR2 FQGNSA. CDR3 length equals 12 residues. The V end lost 2 bases, the J end lost 8 bases, and 7 bases lay between the germline ends. As DNA, the CDR3 is TGTGCCAGCAGCTTAAGCGGTTATGAGCAGTTCTTC. It codes for CASSLSGYEQFF.

The chain links TRBV5-1 to TRBJ2-2; TRBD1 matches at 10 bases. J was trimmed by 4 bases and V by 5 bases; bases with no gene match: 11. This CDR3 comprises 17 residues. Germline V gene sequence: CDR1 SGHRS, CDR2 YFSETQ. In DNA form, the CDR3 reads TGCGCCAGCAGGCCCCTCCGGGGGACAGGGGTCACCGGGGAGCTGTTTTTT. This encodes CASRPLRGTGVTGELFF.

The gene calls are TRBV30 and TRBJ2-3; TRBD2 matches 13 bases. Unmatched junction bases numbered 8, after V lost 0 bases and J lost 8 bases. Germline values: CDR1 GTSNPN, CDR2 SVGIG (reference sequence). The CDR3 is 16 amino acids. CDR3 residues: CAWSVYTSGRGGTQYF. The CDR3 nucleotides are TGTGCCTGGAGTGTATATACTAGCGGGAGGGGAGGTACGCAGTATTTT.

The CDR3: CATTTGVGYTF. CDR3 in DNA: TGTGCCACCACGACAGGCGTTGGCTACACCTTC. The genes are TRBV24-1 and TRBJ1-2, with D possibly matching TRBD1 (6 bases). The CDR3 spans 11 residues. Germline V gene data show CDR1 as KGHDR and CDR2 as SFDVKD. V was shortened by 8 bases and J by 7 bases, with 10 bases between the two germline ends.

This clonotype occurred many times. The chain uses TRBV6-5 and TRBJ1-2; maybe TRBD1 (5 bases). V was clipped by 0 bases and J by 4 bases, with 12 bases between them. From germline, CDR1 is MNHEY and CDR2 SVGAGI. This CDR3 region has 15 residues. Here the CDR3 reads CASSYSADTGYGYTF. The CDR3, as DNA: TGTGCCAGCAGTTACTCGGCGGACACCGGCTATGGCTACACCTTC.

The CDR3 DNA is TGTGCCAGCAGTGAAAAGGCGGGAGCGATCAACACCGGGGAGCTGTTTTTT. As protein: CASSEKAGAINTGELFF. The V call is TRBV2, the J call TRBJ2-2; the match to TRBD2 covers 7 bases. This CDR3 has 17 residues. With 2 bases clipped from V and 2 bases from J, the junction kept 8 bases outside the gene matches. CDR1 SNHLY and CDR2 FYNNEI come from the germline V gene.

The table lists this clonotype with a few counts. J is TRBJ2-1 and V is TRBV29-1; D uncertain. Trimming removed 2 bases at V and 0 bases at J, with 8 bases between. The CDR3 is 14 amino acids. The V gene's germline CDR1 is SQVTM and CDR2 ANQGSEA. CDR3 amino acids: CSVEPALSYNEQFF. The CDR3 region has the DNA TGCAGCGTTGAACCAGCCCTCTCCTACAATGAGCAGTTCTTC.

The chain has TRBV20-1 and TRBJ2-5; 8 positions agree with TRBD1. Germline CDR1 DFQATT, CDR2 SNEGSKA (reference sequence). The CDR3 covers 14 residues. The V gene end was trimmed by 4 bases and the J gene end by 5 bases; junction bases not matched to a gene: 9. The CDR3 sequence: CSAKWDRKRETQYF. The CDR3 DNA reads as TGCAGTGCTAAATGGGACAGGAAGAGGGAGACCCAGTACTTC.

CDR3 nucleotides: TGCAGTGCTAGTAGGGCAGGGGGCCCCTGGGGGGAGCAGTACTTC. Encoded protein: CSASRAGGPWGEQYF. The V and J genes are TRBV20-1 and TRBJ2-7, with 8 nucleotides matching TRBD1. Losses at the gene ends were 3 bases for V and 7 bases for J; bases not matched to a gene: 14. The germline CDR1 and CDR2 sequences are DFQATT and SNEGSKA (reference sequence). CDR3 length: 15 residues.

For the CDR3, the DNA is TGCGCCAGCAGCCTGGGACTAGCGGGGGAGTTTGAGCAGTTCTTC. Translating gives CASSLGLAGEFEQFF. V gene TRBV5-1 combines with J gene TRBJ2-1, with 14 bases matching TRBD2. CDR1 is SGHRS, CDR2 YFSETQ, per germline. The CDR3 runs to 15 residues. J was trimmed by 9 bases and V by 4 bases; bases with no gene match: 6. The full variable domain, rest sourced from reference TRBV5-1 and TRBJ2-1, is KAGVTQTPRYLIKTRGQQVTLSCSPISGHRSVSWYQQTPGQGLQFLFEYFSETQRNKGNFPGRFSGRQFSNSRSEMNVSTLELGDSALYLCASSLGLAGEFEQFFGPGTRLTVL.

The chain has TRBV29-1 and TRBJ1-1; the D is unclear. From germline, CDR1 is SQVTM and CDR2 ANQGSEA. The CDR3 runs to 15 residues. V dropped 4 bases and J dropped 1 base, with 16 bases sitting between them. In DNA form, the CDR3 reads TGCAGCGTTGCCGCTCTACCTAATAGGAACACTGAAGCTTTCTTT. Its translation: CSVAALPNRNTEAFF.

The rearrangement links TRBV18 to TRBJ2-1; 7 bases map to TRBD1. Germline CDR1 is KGHSH and CDR2 is LQKENI. V lost 3 bases, J lost 9 bases, and 8 bases stayed unmatched. CDR3 length: 14 amino acids. The CDR3 protein is CASSPSAGGVEQFF. Written as DNA, the CDR3 is TGTGCCAGCTCACCGTCGGCAGGGGGTGTTGAGCAGTTCTTC.

This clonotype showed up just a few times. The chain joins TRBV4-1 to TRBJ1-1; 9 bases map to TRBD1. This CDR3 is built from 14 residues. CDR1 is MGHRA, CDR2 YSYEKL, per germline. After removal of 8 bases from V and 4 bases from J, the junction contained 8 bases not matched to a gene. The CDR3 loop is CASRPWTGVTEAFF. CDR3 DNA sequence: TGCGCCAGCCGCCCTTGGACAGGGGTCACTGAAGCTTTCTTT.

This clonotype has a count of ten or more. The chain joins TRBV29-1 to TRBJ2-7, with TRBD2 matching over 12 bases. CDR3 size: 14 residues. Germline loops: CDR1 SQVTM, CDR2 ANQGSEA. V shed 5 bases and J 5 bases; nucleotides not matched to a gene: 7. CDR3 coding DNA: TGCAGCGTTAACCGACTAGCGGGAGAGGACGAGCAGTACTTC. This codes for CSVNRLAGEDEQYF.

In its sample, this clonotype was seen a few times. The chain links TRBV4-1 to TRBJ1-2, with 9 bases aligning to TRBD1. V was pared by 1 base and J by 4 bases, with 4 bases of the junction left unmatched. The CDR3 contains 15 residues. The germline CDR1 and CDR2 sequences are MGHRA and YSYEKL. CDR3: CASSQAGTGFYGYTF. The CDR3 DNA is TGCGCCAGCAGCCAAGCCGGGACAGGGTTCTATGGCTACACCTTC.

This clonotype was observed at least ten times. V usage is TRBV29-1 and J usage is TRBJ1-2; D is unclear. Germline V CDR1 and CDR2: SQVTM, ANQGSEA. This CDR3 comprises 13 residues. V was pared by 3 bases and J by 0 bases, with 8 bases between. The CDR3 spells CSVEGYSNYGYTF. In DNA form, the CDR3 reads TGCAGCGTTGAGGGATACTCTAACTATGGCTACACCTTC.

This clonotype was counted at least ten times. This chain uses TRBV20-1 with TRBJ2-7; D is unclear. V was trimmed by 6 bases and J by 3 bases, leaving 9 bases between them. The CDR3 runs 11 residues. CDR1 and CDR2 from the germline V gene are DFQATT and SNEGSKA (reference sequence). The CDR3 DNA reads TGCAGTGCACTGCCTTACTACGAGCAGTACTTC. Translating gives CSALPYYEQYF.